These 21 T cell receptor beta chains originate from one sample sequenced in a study of blood T cell repertoires in COVID-19. Produced via immunoSEQ multiplex PCR; TCRdb's table is partial and in-frame only. The sample has around 40,000 clones; around 79% are singletons. The sequenced sample consisted of peripheral blood. The receptor set was obtained from a man between 70 and 80 years old with acute or convalescent COVID-19.

The V call is TRBV9, the J call TRBJ1-6; TRBD1 matches at 8 bases. The CDR3 contains 15 residues. After removal of 5 bases from V and 7 bases from J, the junction contained 8 bases not matched to a gene. Germline lookup yields CDR1 SGDLS and CDR2 YYNGEE. CDR3 bases: TGTGCCAGCAGTCTCGGGCAGGGGGCCAATTCACCCCTCCACTTT. Translated: CASSLGQGANSPLHF.

This chain joins TRBV27 and TRBJ2-7; 13 bases fit TRBD2. The J segment lost 5 bases and the V segment lost 4 bases, leaving 5 bases of the junction unmatched. The CDR3 loop spans 15 amino acids. Germline V lookup: CDR1 MNHEY, CDR2 SMNVEV (reference sequence). CDR3: CASSSGLAGVHEQYF. CDR3 DNA sequence: TGTGCCAGCAGTTCCGGACTAGCGGGGGTCCACGAGCAGTACTTC.

The chain couples TRBV4-1 to TRBJ2-7; D may be TRBD1 (6 bases). Germline V gene lookup returns CDR1 MGHRA and CDR2 YSYEKL. V was shortened by 1 base and J by 2 bases, with 12 bases between the two germline ends. There are 15 residues in the CDR3. The CDR3 DNA reads as TGCGCCAGCAGCCAAGGTACTACAGGGACCTACGAGCAGTACTTC. This translates into CASSQGTTGTYEQYF.

This clone has a single count. The chain combines TRBV27 with TRBJ2-7, with 13 nucleotides matching TRBD2. The CDR3 runs to 14 residues. Unmatched junction bases numbered 1, after V lost 5 bases and J lost 3 bases. Germline CDR1 reads MNHEY; CDR2 reads SMNVEV (reference sequence). CDR3 DNA: TGTGCCAGCAGTCGGACTAGCGGGAGCTACGAGCAGTACTTC. Protein: CASSRTSGSYEQYF.

The chain links TRBV10-3 to TRBJ2-7; TRBD1 matches 11 bases. The V segment lost 8 bases and the J segment 7 bases; nucleotides outside the gene matches: 28. CDR1 and CDR2 (germline): ENHRY, SYGVKD. The CDR3 has 20 amino acids. CDR3 protein: CAIHASPGQGGTRGPGEQYF. CDR3 coding DNA: TGTGCCATCCACGCCTCGCCGGGACAGGGGGGGACCCGGGGTCCTGGTGAGCAGTACTTC.

This chain uses TRBV7-2 with TRBJ1-1; 7 positions agree with TRBD1. Germline lookup yields CDR1 SGHTA and CDR2 FQGNSA. Trimming cost V 10 bases and J 7 bases; bases outside gene matches: 12. This CDR3 is built from 13 residues. The CDR3 here is CAILIQGRIEAFF. The CDR3 DNA is TGTGCCATCCTAATACAGGGGCGGATTGAAGCTTTCTTT.

The chain is built from TRBV5-1 and TRBJ2-1, with 12 bases matching TRBD2. The V segment lost 0 bases and the J segment 10 bases; nucleotides outside the gene matches: 2. The CDR3 spans 14 residues. Germline-derived CDR1 and CDR2 are SGHRS and YFSETQ. The CDR3 coding sequence is TGCGCCAGCAGCTTGGGACTAGCGGGAGAAGAGCAGTTCTTC. It is translated as CASSLGLAGEEQFF.

The gene calls are TRBV29-1 and TRBJ1-2; D perhaps matches TRBD1 (5 bases). The CDR3 totals 13 residues. From germline, CDR1 is SQVTM and CDR2 ANQGSEA. The germline V and J ends were trimmed by 4 bases and 8 bases, with 17 bases remaining between them. DNA of the CDR3: TGCAGCGTTGTGAACCAGGGTCTTCGGGGCTACACCTTC. Amino acid sequence: CSVVNQGLRGYTF.

This clone was picked up a small number of times. The chain joins TRBV4-1 to TRBJ1-6, with 9 bases lining up with TRBD1. CDR3 size: 12 residues. Germline V gene lookup returns CDR1 MGHRA and CDR2 YSYEKL. V trimming: 2 bases; J trimming: 19 bases; junction bases outside the gene matches: 6. Here the CDR3 DNA reads TGCGCCAGCAGCCAACCGGACAGGGGAAGGCACTTT. It translates to CASSQPDRGRHF.

This clone was counted a few times. The CDR3 here is CASSVGLSEQYF. The DNA of the CDR3 is TGTGCCAGCTCCGTTGGACTCAGCGAGCAGTACTTC. V usage is TRBV11-2 and J usage is TRBJ2-7; a weak D match, TRBD2 (5 bases). CDR3 length: 12 residues. Germline CDR1 reads SGHAT; CDR2 reads FQNNGV. V was trimmed by 8 bases and J by 6 bases, leaving 14 bases between them.

The rearrangement links TRBV11-2 to TRBJ2-7; 7 bases fit TRBD2. Looked up from germline, CDR1 is SGHAT and CDR2 is FQNNGV. The V and J ends lost 4 bases and 6 bases, in that order; junction bases with no gene match: 3. The CDR3 consists of 12 residues. CDR3 coding DNA: TGTGCCAGCAGCTCCCCGGGAGGCGAGCAGTACTTC. Protein sequence: CASSSPGGEQYF. The variable domain in full, with the rest retrieved from reference TRBV11-2 and TRBJ2-7, is EAGVAQSPRYKIIEKRQSVAFWCNPISGHATLYWYQQILGQGPKLLIQFQNNGVVDDSQLPKDRFSAERLKGVDSTLKIQPAKLEDSAVYLCASSSPGGEQYFGPGTRLTVT.

There are a few counts of this clone. The rearrangement joins TRBV5-1 to TRBJ1-1; 8 positions agree with TRBD1. The germline V gene has CDR1 SGHRS and CDR2 YFSETQ. The CDR3 is 15 residues long. V dropped 5 bases and J dropped 0; count of bases not matched to a gene: 6. The CDR3 here is CASRDRVGMNTEAFF. The CDR3 DNA reads as TGCGCCAGCAGGGACAGGGTAGGGATGAACACTGAAGCTTTCTTT.

The chain carries TRBV11-3 and TRBJ2-2; 13 bases are a match to TRBD2. Trimming cost V 5 bases and J 8 bases; bases outside gene matches: 8. The CDR3 is 16 residues long. Germline loops: CDR1 SGHNT, CDR2 YENEEA. The CDR3 spells CASSLGLAGVRGELFF. CDR3 nucleotides: TGTGCCAGCAGCCTCGGACTAGCGGGAGTAAGAGGGGAGCTGTTTTTT. Combining the CDR3 with reference TRBV11-3 and TRBJ2-2 gives the whole variable domain EAGVVQSPRYKIIEKKQPVAFWCNPISGHNTLYWYLQNLGQGPELLIRYENEEAVDDSQLPKDRFSAERLKGVDSTLKIQPAELGDSAVYLCASSLGLAGVRGELFFGEGSRLTVL.

The V call is TRBV3-1 (or the pseudogene TRBV3-2), the J call TRBJ2-7; D ambiguous. The CDR3 runs to 15 residues. Looked up from germline, CDR1 is LGHDT and CDR2 is YNNKEL (reference sequence). The germline V and J ends were trimmed by 3 bases and 4 bases, with 16 bases remaining between them. The CDR3 region is CASSQGVAYLYEQYF. The CDR3 DNA reads as TGTGCCAGCAGCCAGGGCGTTGCCTATCTATACGAGCAGTACTTC.

The chain combines TRBV24-1 with TRBJ2-1, with 7 bases that match TRBD2. Germline CDR1 KGHDR, CDR2 SFDVKD. This CDR3 spans 17 amino acids. Trimming removed 0 bases from V and 0 bases from J; junction bases left unmatched: 4. Written as DNA, the CDR3 is TGTGCCACCAGTGATTTGCAGGGCGGGAGCTCCTACAATGAGCAGTTCTTC. Amino acid sequence: CATSDLQGGSSYNEQFF.

The chain employs TRBV28 and TRBJ2-7, with 7 bases lining up with TRBD1. The length of the CDR3 is 14 residues. Germline V gene data show CDR1 as MDHEN and CDR2 as SYDVKM. Trimming took 5 bases from V and 5 from J; bases not matched to a gene: 9. For the CDR3, the DNA is TGTGCCAGCAGTCCGAGCGACAGGGCCCACGAGCAGTACTTC. It encodes CASSPSDRAHEQYF.

The V and J genes are TRBV27 and TRBJ2-7; the D gene is possibly TRBD1 (5 bases). The CDR3 runs 14 residues. V was clipped by 2 bases and J by 3 bases, with 11 bases between them. Germline V gives CDR1 MNHEY, CDR2 SMNVEV (reference sequence). Written as DNA, the CDR3 is TGTGCCAGCAGTTTAGTGGGCGGACACTACGAGCAGTACTTC. Translating gives CASSLVGGHYEQYF.

The J gene is TRBJ1-1, the V gene TRBV18; 8 nucleotides align to TRBD1. Germline V lookup: CDR1 KGHSH, CDR2 LQKENI. V lost 0 bases and J lost 5; bases outside the gene matches: 11. The CDR3 length is 17 residues. CDR3 in amino acids: CASSPPGSAGGGTEAFF. Written as DNA, the CDR3 is TGTGCCAGCTCACCACCCGGATCCGCAGGGGGCGGTACTGAAGCTTTCTTT.

The chain employs TRBV7-9 and TRBJ2-3; TRBD1 matches 11 bases. Trimming at V came to 4 bases and at J to 6 bases, leaving 3 bases not matched to a gene. This CDR3 comprises 14 residues. Germline CDR1 is SEHNR and CDR2 is FQNEAQ (reference sequence). CDR3 sequence: CASSSGQGEDTQYF. The CDR3 DNA follows: TGTGCCAGCAGCTCGGGACAGGGGGAGGATACGCAGTATTTT. Together with reference TRBV7-9 and TRBJ2-3, the CDR3 gives the full variable domain: DTGVSQNPRHKITKRGQNVTFRCDPISEHNRLYWYRQTLGQGPEFLTYFQNEAQLEKSRLLSDRFSAERPKGSFSTLEIQRTEQGDSAMYLCASSSGQGEDTQYFGPGTRLTVL.

The chain couples TRBV19 to TRBJ1-3; TRBD1 agrees at 8 bases. The V gene end was trimmed by 5 bases and the J gene end by 2 bases; junction bases not matched to a gene: 5. There are 15 residues in the CDR3. From germline, CDR1 is LNHDA and CDR2 SQIVND (reference sequence). As DNA, the CDR3 is TGTGCCAGTAGTCCTCAACAGGGGGCTGGAAACACCATATATTTT. Residues: CASSPQQGAGNTIYF.

The chain carries TRBV19 and TRBJ1-5; a possible D gene is TRBD1 (5 bases). The CDR3 loop spans 17 amino acids. Germline V gives CDR1 LNHDA, CDR2 SQIVND (reference sequence). V dropped 7 bases and J dropped 2 bases, with 21 bases sitting between them. The CDR3 sequence: CASNYYRPNVGNQPQHF. The CDR3 DNA reads TGTGCCAGTAATTACTACAGGCCGAATGTTGGCAATCAGCCCCAGCATTTT. Full variable domain (missing parts from reference TRBV19 and TRBJ1-5): DGGITQSPKYLFRKEGQNVTLSCEQNLNHDAMYWYRQDPGQGLRLIYYSQIVNDFQKGDIAEGYSVSREKKESFPLTVTSAQKNPTAFYLCASNYYRPNVGNQPQHFGDGTRLSIL.